A selection of T cell receptor beta chains follows, all from one sample in a study of T cell responses to AZD1222 COVID-19 vaccine. Sequencing used immunoSEQ multiplex PCR; TCRdb keeps in-frame clones, though not all of them. The sample lists approximately 74,000 clones, around four fifths occurring once. This material consisted of peripheral blood, taken on day 0 of AZD1222 vaccination. The receptors originated from an adult in good health. CDR3s include the opening cysteine and the closing phenylalanine or tryptophan. Not every row has a clone size; where given, it reads once, few, many or a size class.

v_call	cdr3_length	j_call	clone_size	cdr3_aa
TRBV5-1	15	TRBJ1-1	few	CASSLEGAPYTEAFF
TRBV7-9	14	TRBJ2-7	-	CASSLVQGQYEQYF
TRBV5-4	15	TRBJ1-6	-	CASSLDAGDNSPLHF
TRBV7-3	12	TRBJ2-2	few	CASSSDTGELFF
TRBV18	13	TRBJ2-1	-	CASSPQALNEQFF
TRBV10-2	13	TRBJ1-2	-	CASSERPNYGYTF
TRBV7-6	15	TRBJ1-1	-	CASSQRGGLNTEAFF
TRBV7-9	14	TRBJ1-3	once	CASSLGSSGNTIYF
TRBV14	10	TRBJ2-7	-	CASSSPEQYF
TRBV7-2	14	TRBJ1-3	-	CASSPGISGNTIYF
TRBV6-2/TRBV6-3	14	TRBJ1-2	-	CASSYSGRYYGYTF
TRBV5-1	14	TRBJ1-6	-	CASSLPPTDSPLHF
TRBV4-3	16	TRBJ1-6	-	CASSHTYRGSNSPLHF
TRBV5-5	13	TRBJ1-2	-	CASRTDLNYGYTF
TRBV19	15	TRBJ2-3	few	CASSMTSGGPISQYF
TRBV5-1	15	TRBJ2-3	-	CASSLEEGGLDTQYF
TRBV7-2	13	TRBJ2-5	-	CASSLNQQETQYF
TRBV11-3	15	TRBJ2-5	-	CASSLSADRGETQYF
TRBV9	14	TRBJ2-7	-	CASSVGEGAYEQYF
TRBV3-1/TRBV3-2	16	TRBJ2-6	once	CASSQDMGPGANVLTF
TRBV5-4	14	TRBJ1-2	-	CASSLGVTNYGYTF
TRBV4-3	15	TRBJ1-2	-	CASSQGVMDGYGYTF
TRBV2	14	TRBJ2-1	few	CASSSRGSYNEQFF
TRBV10-3	15	TRBJ2-7	-	CATQTGTGATYEQYF
TRBV9	14	TRBJ1-5	-	CASSAGTANQPQHF
TRBV5-4	15	TRBJ1-1	-	CASSPGTGRSTEAFF
TRBV5-4	16	TRBJ2-2	-	CASSPGLERAGGRLFF
TRBV11-3	14	TRBJ1-1	-	CASSLDGGNTEAFF
TRBV21-1	13	TRBJ2-1	-	CATRLADYNEQFF
TRBV6-2/TRBV6-3	15	TRBJ2-3	once	CASSFRQGRTDTQYF
TRBV4-3	14	TRBJ1-2	-	CASSPHRGRDGYTF
TRBV5-4	15	TRBJ2-1	-	CASGPGERGYNEQFF
TRBV6-5	15	TRBJ2-1	-	CASSLGGGGYNEQFF
TRBV7-9	14	TRBJ1-1	-	CASTTSRRNTEAFF
TRBV14	15	TRBJ2-1	-	CASSSGTSVNNEQFF
TRBV6-1	15	TRBJ2-7	-	CASSDIGQAPYEQYF
TRBV5-6	17	TRBJ2-2	once	CASSWEAQGGRPGELFF
TRBV5-1	14	TRBJ2-2	-	CASSLGVDTGELFF
TRBV7-2	17	TRBJ2-3	-	CASSFAGTSGSTDTQYF
TRBV11-3	15	TRBJ2-1	-	CASSLFSRSYNEQFF